This TCR beta chain is from a study of cytomegalovirus exposure and HLA in healthy donors. Whole-study findings and limits: As was reported, the HLA-A and HLA-B alleles of most subjects were accurately predicted from TCR beta sequences.

PCR was performed using 60 Vbeta and 13 Jbeta primers. Original processing methods: Roughly 11 million shared chains were among the 80 million or so unique TCR beta chains that a later analysis counted. Profiled with immunoSEQ multiplex PCR; TCRdb holds only in-frame clones, not every one. From that table come the V and J calls and clone size; the DNA was used to work out D and trimming. This listing includes about 150,000 clones. Regarding this clone: Its antigen is as yet unknown.

The CDR3 runs to 15 residues. Germline CDR1 reads SGHAT; CDR2 reads FQNNGV. V was clipped by 1 base and J by 4 bases; unmatched bases: 3. The chain couples TRBV11-2 to TRBJ2-1; TRBD2 aligns across 8 bases. This receptor was taken from a woman aged 45-60 years in good health and CMV-seronegative. Sequencing used PBMCs. CDR3 sequence reads: CASSLASGGYNEQFF. The CDR3 DNA sequence: TGTGCCAGCAGCTTAGCGAGCGGGGGTTACAATGAGCAGTTCTTC.